The rows below give T cell receptor beta chains drawn from one sample of a study of T cell responses to AZD1222 COVID-19 vaccine. The method was immunoSEQ multiplex PCR; TCRdb's version includes in-frame clones alone and lacks a portion of them. The data contain approximately 110,000 clones, roughly 90% of them singletons. The source material was peripheral blood, sampled on day 0 of AZD1222 vaccination. The receptors stem from an adult in good health. CDR3s include the opening cysteine and the closing phenylalanine or tryptophan. The D gene is left open where the match is weak. Clone size is given for some rows only: seen once, a few or many times, or a class if the clone is expanded.

j_call,clone_size,d_call,v_call,cdr3_nt,cdr3_aa
TRBJ2-3,.,.,TRBV7-2,TGTGCCAGCAGCTTAGGGGGGGACCATACGCAGTATTTT,CASSLGGDHTQYF
TRBJ2-5,.,TRBD1,TRBV6-2/TRBV6-3,TGTGCCAGCAGTTGGACAGGCGAGACCCAGTACTTC,CASSWTGETQYF
TRBJ1-5,.,.,TRBV6-5,TGTGCCAGCAGTCCCGAGAAAAATCAGCCCCAGCATTTT,CASSPEKNQPQHF
TRBJ1-4,.,TRBD1,TRBV10-3,TGTGCCATCAGTGAAGGGACCGGGACAGGATTTGAAAAACTGTTTTTT,CAISEGTGTGFEKLFF
TRBJ1-1,.,.,TRBV10-3,TGTGCCATCAGTCGTCCAGGGGAAACTGAAGCTTTCTTT,CAISRPGETEAFF
TRBJ1-1,once,TRBD1,TRBV5-1,TGCGCCAGCAGCTTGGGGACAGGGGTGGGAACTGAAGCTTTCTTT,CASSLGTGVGTEAFF
TRBJ2-5,.,.,TRBV30,TGTGCCTGGACGCGGGACCTCCAAGAGACCCAGTACTTC,CAWTRDLQETQYF
TRBJ1-5,.,TRBD1,TRBV2,TGTGCCAGCAGTAGACAGGGGGCCCAGAGCAATCAGCCCCAGCATTTT,CASSRQGAQSNQPQHF
TRBJ2-3,once,.,TRBV7-9,TGTGCCAGCAGCCGAGATAGCACAGATACGCAGTATTTT,CASSRDSTDTQYF
TRBJ2-1,.,TRBD2,TRBV19,TGTGCCAGTAGGCGTACTAGCGGGAGATCATTCGATGAGCAGTTCTTC,CASRRTSGRSFDEQFF
TRBJ2-1,.,.,TRBV28,TGTGCCAGCAGACGACTCGGGTGGAGCTCCTACAATGAGCAGTTCTTC,CASRRLGWSSYNEQFF
TRBJ2-7,.,.,TRBV3-1/TRBV3-2,TGTGCCAGCAGCGGGGACAACTACGAGCAGTACTTC,CASSGDNYEQYF
TRBJ1-5,.,.,TRBV7-8,TGTGCCAGCAGCTTAGCAGGCAGGATTAATCAGCCCCAGCATTTT,CASSLAGRINQPQHF
TRBJ2-2,.,.,TRBV19,TGTGCCAGTAGTCCCCTATCGGGGGGCCCCGGGGAGCTGTTTTTT,CASSPLSGGPGELFF
TRBJ1-2,.,TRBD1,TRBV6-5,TGTGCCAGCGGTCAGACAGGGAGGTTTGATGGCTACACCTTC,CASGQTGRFDGYTF
TRBJ1-2,.,.,TRBV10-3,TGTGCCATCAGTGTTCAGGGGAATTCGCATGGCTACACCTTC,CAISVQGNSHGYTF
TRBJ1-1,.,.,TRBV27,TGTGCCAGCAGTTCTAAGGCTTCTGGCACTGAAGCTTTCTTT,CASSSKASGTEAFF
TRBJ2-3,.,.,TRBV6-5,TGTGCGGGGGGACCCGATACGCAGTATTTT,CAGGPDTQYF
TRBJ2-3,.,TRBD2,TRBV11-3,TGTGCCAGCACCACTAACTTAGCGGGGGGGGATACGCAGTATTTT,CASTTNLAGGDTQYF
TRBJ2-1,.,TRBD1,TRBV7-6,TGTGCCAGCAGCTTAGGCGAGGACAGGGTCCCCTACAATGAGCAGTTCTTC,CASSLGEDRVPYNEQFF
TRBJ1-5,.,TRBD1,TRBV6-5,TGTGCCAGCAGTCGGGACAGGGGAGGGGATCAGCCCCAGCATTTT,CASSRDRGGDQPQHF
TRBJ2-7,.,TRBD2,TRBV7-9,TGTGCCAGCAGCTTAGCGGGGGGGTACGAGCAGTACTTC,CASSLAGGYEQYF
TRBJ1-6,.,.,TRBV4-2,TGTGCCAGCAGCCAAGACGCGTCCCTCCACTTT,CASSQDASLHF
TRBJ2-2,.,.,TRBV7-2,TGTGCCAGCAGCTTAGTCCGGAACACCGGGGAGCTGTTTTTT,CASSLVRNTGELFF
TRBJ2-4,.,TRBD2,TRBV7-3,TGTGCCAGCAGCCCGGGACTAGCGGGGGGCCAAGCCAAAAACATTCAGTACTTC,CASSPGLAGGQAKNIQYF
TRBJ1-2,medium-sized,.,TRBV15,TGTGCCACCAGCAGGGGATGGGGGGCCTCTAGTCTTCACTATGGCTACACCTTC,CATSRGWGASSLHYGYTF
TRBJ1-1,.,TRBD1,TRBV28,TGTGCCACCAGGGGGCCGCGGACTGAAGCTTTCTTT,CATRGPRTEAFF
TRBJ1-2,.,.,TRBV19,TGTGCCAGTACCAAGCCCAGGGGAAAAGGCTACACCTTC,CASTKPRGKGYTF
TRBJ1-6,.,.,TRBV5-1,TGCGCCAGCAGCTCTGAAAGGGCAGTGGATTCACCCCTCCACTTT,CASSSERAVDSPLHF
TRBJ1-6,.,.,TRBV5-4,TGTGCCAGCAGCTTGGACAGGGCAAATTCACCCCTCCACTTT,CASSLDRANSPLHF
TRBJ2-3,.,.,TRBV9,TGTGCCAGCAGCGTAGACGGAGAACGAGCAGATACGCAGTATTTT,CASSVDGERADTQYF
TRBJ2-7,.,.,TRBV3-1/TRBV3-2,TGTGCCAGCAGCCAAGCCTTTGCGAACTACGAGCAGTACTTC,CASSQAFANYEQYF
TRBJ2-7,.,.,TRBV7-9,TGTGCCAGCAGCGCACAGGGGGGGGAATACGAGCAGTACTTC,CASSAQGGEYEQYF
TRBJ2-2,.,.,TRBV27,TGTGCCAGCAGTTTATGGGGAGGGGGCTCCGGGGAGCTGTTTTTT,CASSLWGGGSGELFF
TRBJ2-1,.,TRBD1,TRBV9,TGTGCCAGCATTTTCCCGGGACAGGGATGTCATGAGCAGTTCTTC,CASIFPGQGCHEQFF